The rows below give T cell receptor beta chains drawn from one sample of a study of CD8 T cells in ankylosing spondylitis. TCRdb fed the 5' RACE reads into MiXCR, producing one record per CDR3 protein. In the table there are around 130,000 distinct CDR3 sequences, 7% to 10% of which are singletons. Sequencing was carried out using blood, either unsorted or a sorted T cell fraction (not recorded which). The receptors shown here come from a male donor with ankylosing spondylitis or in good health (not recorded which). Both conserved end residues are part of each CDR3. D genes are given only for firm matches. Clone size is not always given. Where it is, it says once, few, many or a class for expanded clones.

clone_size	v_call	d_call	j_call	cdr3_nt	cdr3_aa
few	TRBV30	TRBD2	TRBJ2-1	TGTGCCTTGACTTTGAGCGGGAGACACTACAATGAGCAGTTCTTC	CALTLSGRHYNEQFF
many	TRBV29-1	NA	TRBJ2-1	TGCAGCGTTGAGGGATACAGGGCGGACAATGAGCAGTTCTTC	CSVEGYRADNEQFF
many	TRBV27	TRBD2	TRBJ2-1	TGTGCCAGCAGTCCCCTGACTAGCGGGAGTCCCTACAATGAGCAGTTCTTC	CASSPLTSGSPYNEQFF
few	TRBV5-1	TRBD2	TRBJ2-1	TGCGCCAGCAGCTTGCCTAGCGGGTCATCCTACAATGAGCAGTTCTTC	CASSLPSGSSYNEQFF
many	TRBV20-1	NA	TRBJ1-4	TGCAGTGCAAGGGACATCGGAAAACTGTTTTTT	CSARDIGKLFF
NA	TRBV29-1	TRBD1	TRBJ2-7	TGCAGCGTCGAAGACAGGGGGCTCTACGAGCAGTACTTC	CSVEDRGLYEQYF
few	TRBV20-1	TRBD2	TRBJ2-5	TGCAGTGCTAGAGATGGGACTAGCGGGAGCATGGAGACCCAGTACTTC	CSARDGTSGSMETQYF
few	TRBV3-1	NA	TRBJ2-1	TGTGCCAGCAGCCAAGTAGGGGGGCGGTTCTTC	CASSQVGGRFF
few	TRBV4-2	NA	TRBJ1-2	TGTGCCAGCAGCCAAGTGGACATAGAGGATGGCTACACCTTC	CASSQVDIEDGYTF
NA	TRBV11-2	TRBD1	TRBJ1-6	TGTGCCAGCAGCCAGACGGGACAGGATAATTCACCCCTCCACTTT	CASSQTGQDNSPLHF
many	TRBV12-3/TRBV12-4	NA	TRBJ1-2	TGTGCCAGCAGTTTTCAGGACTATGGCTACACCTTC	CASSFQDYGYTF
few	TRBV7-2	NA	TRBJ2-3	TGTGCCAGCAGCTTAATACCTTACACAGATACGCAGTATTTT	CASSLIPYTDTQYF
many	TRBV20-1	NA	TRBJ2-7	TGCAGTGCTAGAGTGGCAGGGTTGTCCTACGAGCAGTACTTC	CSARVAGLSYEQYF
NA	TRBV7-2	TRBD1	TRBJ2-7	TGTGCCAGCAGCTCCCCGGGACAGGGAGGAAGCGAGCAGTACTTC	CASSSPGQGGSEQYF
few	TRBV6-2/TRBV6-3	TRBD1	TRBJ2-7	TGTGCCAGCAGTTCACCCGGGACAGGGGTACGGGGTGAGCAGTACTTC	CASSSPGTGVRGEQYF
NA	TRBV5-1	TRBD1	TRBJ1-2	TGCGCCAGCCGCTTGGGGGCCGGGACAGACTATGGCTACACCTTC	CASRLGAGTDYGYTF
many	TRBV16	TRBD2	TRBJ2-1	TGTGCCAGCAGCCGGGAGGGGTCCTACAATGAGCAGTTCTTC	CASSREGSYNEQFF
NA	TRBV20-1	NA	TRBJ2-1	TGCAGTGCAGATAACAGGGAGACGCCACACAATGAGCAGTTCTTC	CSADNRETPHNEQFF
many	TRBV20-1	NA	TRBJ2-3	TGCAGTGCTAAGCCCCTGGGGACACAGGATACGCAGTATTTT	CSAKPLGTQDTQYF
few	TRBV4-2	NA	TRBJ2-7	TGTGCCAGCAGCCAAGGGGACCCGGGAGTGCCCCACGAGCAGTACTTC	CASSQGDPGVPHEQYF
many	TRBV5-6	NA	TRBJ2-3	TGTGCCAGCAGCTGGGGCACCATTAGCACAGATACGCAGTATTTT	CASSWGTISTDTQYF
many	TRBV7-2	NA	TRBJ2-7	TGTGCCAGCAGCTTAGGATCGGGATCAGGGTCGAGGCAGTACTTC	CASSLGSGSGSRQYF
many	TRBV7-2	TRBD1	TRBJ2-7	TGTGCCAGCAGCTTAGGAGGGGGCGTTTCGAAGCAGTACTTC	CASSLGGGVSKQYF
many	TRBV12-3/TRBV12-4	NA	TRBJ2-1	TGTGCCAGCAGAGCCGCTTTTTCGCTTTGGCAGTTCTTC	CASRAAFSLWQFF
many	TRBV12-3/TRBV12-4	NA	TRBJ2-2	TGTGCCAGCAGTTTAGACGTCGGGGAGCTGTTTTTT	CASSLDVGELFF
NA	TRBV11-3	NA	TRBJ2-3	TGTGCCAGCAGCTCTACCACAGATACGCAGTATTTT	CASSSTTDTQYF
many	TRBV7-2	NA	TRBJ2-3	TGTGCCAGCAGCTTAGAAAGCGGGAGCACAGATACGCAGTATTTT	CASSLESGSTDTQYF
NA	TRBV5-1	TRBD1	TRBJ1-4	TGCGCCAGCAGACCCGGGACAGGGATTAAGGAAAAACTGTTTTTT	CASRPGTGIKEKLFF
NA	TRBV18	NA	TRBJ2-5	TGTGCCAGCTCAACAACAGGGCGACAGCAGACCCAGTACTTC	CASSTTGRQQTQYF
many	TRBV7-3	NA	TRBJ2-7	TGTGCCAGCAGCCCCAGTGACTCACATATCTACGAGCAGTACTTC	CASSPSDSHIYEQYF
many	TRBV5-1	NA	TRBJ2-1	TGCGCCAGCAGCTTGGGTCCTGAGCAGTTCTTC	CASSLGPEQFF
many	TRBV4-3	NA	TRBJ2-1	TGCGCCAGCAGCCAAGAGATGTGGGGTAGCTCCTACAATGAGCAGTTCTTC	CASSQEMWGSSYNEQFF